A single sample is the source of the 14 T cell receptor beta chains below, sequenced in a study of blood T cell repertoires in COVID-19. Method: immunoSEQ multiplex PCR; TCRdb's copy keeps in-frame clones and lacks some. Seen here are around 270,000 clones, roughly 86% observed once, and the top ten hold 2% to 3%. Material for sequencing was peripheral blood. The receptors here all came from a woman in her 50s with acute or convalescent COVID-19.

The chain employs TRBV24-1 and TRBJ1-1; D is possibly TRBD1 (5 bases). Trimming left V 7 bases short and J 3 bases short, with 17 bases between. Per the germline V gene, CDR1 is KGHDR and CDR2 is SFDVKD. This CDR3 is 15 amino acids long. CDR3 in amino acids: CATREKDAGHTEAFF. The DNA of the CDR3 is TGTGCCACCAGGGAGAAAGACGCAGGGCACACTGAAGCTTTCTTT.

This chain joins TRBV28 and TRBJ2-1; TRBD2 aligns across 13 bases. Germline-derived CDR1 and CDR2 are MDHEN and SYDVKM. Germline trimming cut 2 bases from V and 5 bases from J; bases unmatched to any gene: 6. The CDR3 runs to 17 residues. The CDR3 sequence is CASSLGTSGTFHNEQFF. CDR3 nucleotide sequence: TGTGCCAGCAGTTTAGGGACTAGCGGGACCTTCCACAATGAGCAGTTCTTC.

This clone was seen only once. The chain carries TRBV7-8 and TRBJ2-2; weak D call: TRBD1 (5 bases). V was clipped by 5 bases and J by 1 base, with 14 bases between them. The CDR3 runs to 16 residues. CDR1 is SGHVS, CDR2 FQNEAQ, per germline. The CDR3 here is CASSDRYSLNTGELFF. CDR3 sequence (DNA): TGTGCCAGCAGCGACAGATACTCACTGAACACCGGGGAGCTGTTTTTT.

The chain carries TRBV7-7 and TRBJ1-4; no reliable D call. The CDR3 has 17 amino acids. V lost 5 bases to trimming and J lost 0 bases, with 16 bases between them. Germline V gives CDR1 SSHAT, CDR2 FNYEAQ (reference sequence). CDR3 sequence: CASSPMLDLSTNEKLFF. The DNA of the CDR3 is TGTGCCAGCAGCCCTATGCTTGACTTGTCAACTAATGAAAAACTGTTTTTT.

Only a few counts were recorded for this clone. J is TRBJ1-2 and V is TRBV19; 8 nucleotides agree with TRBD1. There are 14 residues in the CDR3. Trimming cost V 3 bases and J 5 bases; bases outside gene matches: 5. From germline, CDR1 is LNHDA and CDR2 SQIVND (reference sequence). This CDR3 is CASSIFGQGYGYTF. The CDR3 DNA is TGTGCCAGTAGTATCTTCGGACAGGGATATGGCTACACCTTC.

The chain carries TRBV27 and TRBJ2-7, with D unclear. Germline CDR1 MNHEY, CDR2 SMNVEV (reference sequence). V was clipped by 5 bases and J by 0 bases, with 8 bases between them. The CDR3 loop spans 13 amino acids. CDR3 loop: CASSLLPSYEQYF. The DNA for the CDR3 is TGTGCCAGCAGTCTGCTACCCTCCTACGAGCAGTACTTC.

This clone was seen only once. This sequence joins TRBV11-2 and TRBJ2-1, with TRBD2 matching over 10 bases. After removal of 0 bases from V and 4 bases from J, the junction contained 6 bases not matched to a gene. The CDR3 sequence is 17 residues long. CDR1 is SGHAT, CDR2 FQNNGV, per germline. The CDR3: CASSLEWLAGEYNEQFF. The CDR3 nucleotides read TGTGCCAGCAGCTTAGAGTGGCTAGCGGGGGAATACAATGAGCAGTTCTTC.

V is TRBV5-1 and J is TRBJ2-1; 12 bases fit TRBD2. Germline loops: CDR1 SGHRS, CDR2 YFSETQ. The trim removed 4 bases at V and 4 bases at J, leaving 9 bases unmatched. CDR3 length: 17 residues. The CDR3 region has the DNA TGCGCCAGCAGCCCCCGACTAGCGGGAGTTCGGTACAATGAGCAGTTCTTC. It is translated as CASSPRLAGVRYNEQFF. Full variable domain (rest looked up from reference TRBV5-1 and TRBJ2-1): KAGVTQTPRYLIKTRGQQVTLSCSPISGHRSVSWYQQTPGQGLQFLFEYFSETQRNKGNFPGRFSGRQFSNSRSEMNVSTLELGDSALYLCASSPRLAGVRYNEQFFGPGTRLTVL.

This rearrangement joins TRBV5-3 to TRBJ1-1; TRBD1 might be the D (5 bases). TRBV5-3 is an open reading frame, and its role is uncertain. The CDR3 runs to 17 residues. Between the trimmed V and J ends, which lost 2 bases and 5 bases, there was a span of 22 bases. The CDR3 sequence is CARSLGDSQPGRTEAFF. The CDR3 nucleotides read TGTGCCAGAAGCTTAGGGGACTCACAACCCGGTAGGACTGAAGCTTTCTTT.

Details on this clone: The sample carries other DNA sequences with the same CDR3. The chain recombines TRBV29-1 with TRBJ1-1; D ambiguous. V gave up 3 bases and J gave up 2 bases, with 10 bases separating them. The CDR3 runs 13 residues. Germline lookup yields CDR1 SQVTM and CDR2 ANQGSEA. The CDR3 here is CSVEGQANTEAFF. CDR3 DNA sequence: TGCAGCGTTGAGGGTCAGGCCAACACTGAAGCTTTCTTT. The full variable domain, rest sourced from reference TRBV29-1 and TRBJ1-1, is SAVISQKPSRDICQRGTSLTIQCQVDSQVTMMFWYRQQPGQSLTLIATANQGSEATYESGFVIDKFPISRPNLTFSTLTVSNMSPEDSSIYLCSVEGQANTEAFFGQGTRLTVV.

This chain uses TRBV28 with TRBJ2-3; 7 bases match TRBD2. The V segment lost 8 bases and the J segment 2 bases; nucleotides outside the gene matches: 4. CDR1 and CDR2 (germline): MDHEN, SYDVKM. The CDR3 spans 13 residues. The CDR3 spells CASGGLLTDTQYF. CDR3 nucleotide sequence: TGTGCCAGCGGGGGACTACTCACAGATACGCAGTATTTT.

This rearrangement joins TRBV11-3 to TRBJ2-7; TRBD2 might be the D (6 bases). The V gene lost 3 bases and the J gene lost 7 bases, with 10 bases spanning the gap. The CDR3 is made up of 12 amino acids. Germline V gene lookup returns CDR1 SGHNT and CDR2 YENEEA. The CDR3 DNA reads as TGTGCCAGCAGCTTCGGGACTGGGGAGCAGTACTTC. Amino acids: CASSFGTGEQYF.

This sequence joins TRBV11-2 and TRBJ2-7; 7 bases line up with TRBD2. The CDR3 loop spans 15 amino acids. Germline V lookup: CDR1 SGHAT, CDR2 FQNNGV. Germline trimming cut 5 bases from V and 3 bases from J; bases unmatched to any gene: 10. CDR3 nucleotides: TGTGCCAGCAGCAATCAGGGAGGGACGGGCTACGAGCAGTACTTC. As protein: CASSNQGGTGYEQYF.

CDR3 in amino acids: CASFGTKNTEAFF. In DNA, the CDR3 is TGTGCCAGCTTCGGGACAAAGAACACTGAAGCTTTCTTT. The genes are TRBV7-9 and TRBJ1-1; D might be TRBD1 (6 bases). Trimming took off 8 bases at V and 1 base at J, with 11 bases between the two ends. Per germline, CDR1 SEHNR and CDR2 FQNEAQ (reference sequence). CDR3 size: 13 residues.